The rows below give T cell receptor beta chains drawn from one sample of a study of T cell responses to AZD1222 COVID-19 vaccine. Data came from immunoSEQ multiplex PCR; TCRdb stores just in-frame clones and leaves some out. The sample holds 150,000 or so clones; more than 70% are singletons and the top ten take approximately 3.1%. Sequenced here: peripheral blood, sampled on day 0 of MenACWY control vaccination. The receptors were sampled from an adult in good health. CDR3s include the opening cysteine and the closing phenylalanine or tryptophan. The D gene is left open where the match is weak. Only some rows state a clone size, as once, few, many or a class for expanded clones.

cdr3_aa	d_call	v_call	j_call	clone_size
CASSLGPGRAYEQYF	.	TRBV11-3	TRBJ2-7	.
CASSPDRVRYEQYF	TRBD1	TRBV7-2	TRBJ2-7	.
CAISPGMYGYTF	.	TRBV10-3	TRBJ1-2	.
CASSYTDTQYF	.	TRBV2	TRBJ2-3	.
CASTSQGMNTEAFF	.	TRBV27	TRBJ1-1	.
CASSYWTRGTDTQYF	TRBD2	TRBV6-6	TRBJ2-3	.
CASSISTVKSYNEQFF	.	TRBV9	TRBJ2-1	.
CASSAQGTGELFF	.	TRBV4-3	TRBJ2-2	.
CASSAGDITYEQYF	.	TRBV9	TRBJ2-7	.
CASSKALFPGQANYGYTF	.	TRBV21-1	TRBJ1-2	.
CASREQNNEQFF	.	TRBV2	TRBJ2-1	.
CASSYSTGLRNTEAFF	.	TRBV6-2/TRBV6-3	TRBJ1-1	.
CASSRGPQNTEAFF	.	TRBV7-3	TRBJ1-1	few
CASSLGPVNSPLHF	.	TRBV5-6	TRBJ1-6	.
CASSFAGADQPQHF	.	TRBV18	TRBJ1-5	.
CATSRARTYGYTF	.	TRBV15	TRBJ1-2	.
CASSEGPKGTGDTEAFF	TRBD1	TRBV2	TRBJ1-1	.
CASSALSQGDSIQYF	TRBD1	TRBV18	TRBJ2-4	once
CASSGTRSPEQYF	.	TRBV27	TRBJ2-7	.
CASRYREFEAFF	.	TRBV6-5	TRBJ1-1	.
CASSERLSTDTQYF	.	TRBV2	TRBJ2-3	.
CASSFQREGYEQYF	TRBD2	TRBV4-3	TRBJ2-7	.
CASSPTGTSYGYTF	.	TRBV5-5	TRBJ1-2	.
CASREGRDTGELFF	.	TRBV19	TRBJ2-2	.
CASSKGRLSNEQYF	.	TRBV7-9	TRBJ2-7	few
CASSQSGGYAFF	TRBD1	TRBV5-4	TRBJ1-1	.
CANRASRATEAFF	.	TRBV6-6	TRBJ1-1	.
CAWSVQLSYEQYF	.	TRBV30	TRBJ2-7	.
CASSLGQEHEKLFF	.	TRBV5-1	TRBJ1-4	.
CASSYSSREITYEQYF	.	TRBV6-2/TRBV6-3	TRBJ2-7	.
CASSFPAGEAFF	.	TRBV12-3/TRBV12-4	TRBJ1-1	.
CASSQDNGARQPQHF	.	TRBV4-1	TRBJ1-5	.
CASSLDTSNQPQHF	.	TRBV5-1	TRBJ1-5	.
CASSLGGQGALGYEQFF	TRBD1	TRBV5-1	TRBJ2-1	.
CAIRRGTSGISVDTQYF	TRBD2	TRBV10-3	TRBJ2-3	.
CASSALRRDRTEAFF	.	TRBV7-3	TRBJ1-1	.
CASSPLAPGVGGYTF	.	TRBV5-4	TRBJ1-2	.
CASSPPGNQPQHF	.	TRBV18	TRBJ1-5	once
CASSLELGGYTF	.	TRBV11-3	TRBJ1-2	.
CASSMGPIETQYF	.	TRBV19	TRBJ2-5	.
CASSLGDISNQPQHF	.	TRBV5-1	TRBJ1-5	.
CSVGGSNTEAFF	.	TRBV29-1	TRBJ1-1	.
CASSSDRVRITEAFF	TRBD1	TRBV6-2/TRBV6-3	TRBJ1-1	once
CASSPLGRVDNQPQHF	.	TRBV18	TRBJ1-5	.
CSTIDTGRDYGYTF	.	TRBV29-1	TRBJ1-2	.
CAISLPPTSGEFDGEQFF	TRBD2	TRBV10-3	TRBJ2-1	.
CASSFYRGDSYEQYF	.	TRBV28	TRBJ2-7	.
CASSIAREAEAFF	.	TRBV19	TRBJ1-1	.
CASSPTSGGLDTDTQYF	TRBD2	TRBV7-9	TRBJ2-3	.